This T cell receptor (beta chain) was recovered during a study of Ad26.COV2.S vaccination and SARS-CoV-2 variants. Data came from immunoSEQ multiplex PCR; TCRdb stores just in-frame clones and leaves some out. Of 350,000 to 450,000 clones listed, about nine tenths are singletons. V was trimmed by 2 bases and J by 7 bases, leaving 12 bases between them. The CDR3 is 14 residues long. Germline values: CDR1 MNHEY, CDR2 SMNVEV (reference sequence). Treatment described: over 15 received Ad26.COV2.S at low or high dose, single or two shots; roughly 5 received placebo; per-sample allocation not given. It was on day 63 after the first vaccine or placebo injection that samples were taken.

The source was peripheral blood, collected in a trial of Ad26.COV2.S vaccine versus placebo. The receptor comes from a person between 18 and 60 years old who received the Ad26.COV2.S COVID-19 vaccine or a placebo. The chain links TRBV27 to TRBJ1-5; possible D gene TRBD1, 5 bases. The CDR3 DNA is TGTGCCAGCAGTTTAGCAGGGTCCGACCAGCCCCAGCATTTT. Translated: CASSLAGSDQPQHF.